This T cell receptor (beta chain) was profiled in a study of cytomegalovirus exposure and HLA in healthy donors. The CDR3 consists of 17 residues. Germline CDR1 LNHDA, CDR2 SQIVND (reference sequence). Trimming took 7 bases from V and 1 from J, leaving 20 bases between them. Study-level points and caveats: After further analysis at a later stage, around 17,000 TCR beta sequences were associated with HLA alleles at 0.05 false discovery rate.

The primer mix had 60 Vbeta and 13 Jbeta primers. This table comes from immunoSEQ multiplex PCR, and its TCRdb copy is limited to in-frame clones, with some not included. The table has about 150,000 clones, roughly 84% seen once. On this clone: Its matching antigen is unknown.

The origin of this receptor is a young man in good health and CMV-seropositive. The V call is TRBV19, the J call TRBJ1-5; D is possibly TRBD1 (6 bases). The sample taken for sequencing was PBMCs. CDR3 DNA: TGTGCCAGTACCGTCGGGAGGGGGAGGAACAGCAATCAGCCCCAGCATTTT. Amino acids: CASTVGRGRNSNQPQHF.